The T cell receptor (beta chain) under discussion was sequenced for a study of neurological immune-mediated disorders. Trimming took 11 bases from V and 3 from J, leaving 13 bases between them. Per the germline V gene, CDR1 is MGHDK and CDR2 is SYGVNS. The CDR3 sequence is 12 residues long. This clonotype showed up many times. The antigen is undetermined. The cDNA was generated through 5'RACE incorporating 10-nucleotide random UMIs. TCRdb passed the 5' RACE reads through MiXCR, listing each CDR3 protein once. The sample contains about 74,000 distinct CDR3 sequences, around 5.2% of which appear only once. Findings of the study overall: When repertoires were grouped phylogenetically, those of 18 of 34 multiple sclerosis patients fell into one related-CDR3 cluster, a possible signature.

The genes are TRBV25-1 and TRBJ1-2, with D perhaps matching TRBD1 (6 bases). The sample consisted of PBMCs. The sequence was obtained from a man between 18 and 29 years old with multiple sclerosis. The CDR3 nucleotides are TGTGCCTCCCGGGGGGGGCACTATGGCTACACCTTC. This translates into CASRGGHYGYTF.